This is a list of T cell receptor beta chains from one sample in a study of CD8+ T cells in alopecia areata. TCRdb's table, derived via immunoSEQ multiplex PCR, lists solely in-frame clones and lacks some. The repertoire has about 19,000 clones, approximately 59% of them found once; the top ten carry approximately 8.4%. The sample was skin, taken at week 4, from a patient treated with tofacitinib. Source of these receptors: a human donor with alopecia areata. Both conserved end residues are part of each CDR3. The D gene is left open where the match is weak. Expanded clones get a size class; other rows say once, few or many, or leave the size out.

J | size | D | V | DNA | CDR3
TRBJ2-5 | few | NA | TRBV29-1 | TGCAGCGTCCCGAGAAACCAAGAGACCCAGTACTTC | CSVPRNQETQYF
TRBJ1-6 | few | TRBD1 | TRBV6-5 | TGTGCCAGCAGTTACGAGACAGGGGGTAATTCACCCCTCCACTTT | CASSYETGGNSPLHF
TRBJ1-5 | NA | NA | TRBV27 | TGTGCCAGCCCTCGGGGGCCTAATAGCAATCAGCCCCAGCATTTT | CASPRGPNSNQPQHF
TRBJ1-3 | NA | TRBD1 | TRBV30 | TGTGCCTGGAGTCCGAACGAGGGGGCCCGAAACACCATATATTTT | CAWSPNEGARNTIYF
TRBJ2-7 | few | TRBD2 | TRBV4-2 | TGTGCCAGCAGCTACCAGCGGGGGAGCTACGAGCAGTACTTC | CASSYQRGSYEQYF
TRBJ2-7 | NA | TRBD2 | TRBV4-2 | TGTGCCAGCAGCCAAGAGGGGACTAGCGCAACCTACGAGCAGTACTTC | CASSQEGTSATYEQYF
TRBJ1-3 | NA | NA | TRBV10-3 | TGTGCCATCAGTGAGGAGGGATCGGACACCATATATTTT | CAISEEGSDTIYF
TRBJ1-3 | few | NA | TRBV2 | TGTGCCAGCAGTATTGACGCCGGCTCTGGAAACACCATATATTTT | CASSIDAGSGNTIYF
TRBJ2-3 | few | NA | TRBV2 | TGTGCCAGCAGGAGAACGACCGTTAGCACAGATACGCAGTATTTT | CASRRTTVSTDTQYF
TRBJ2-1 | once | TRBD2 | TRBV7-2 | TGTGCCAGCAGCTTAGAAGGGACTAGCGGGGGGGACAATGAGCAGTTCTTC | CASSLEGTSGGDNEQFF
TRBJ2-1 | once | NA | TRBV6-1 | TGTGCCAGCAGAGGGACTCAACGCTGGGAGCAGTTCTTC | CASRGTQRWEQFF
TRBJ2-6 | NA | NA | TRBV12-5 | TGTGCTAGTGGTTACTCGATTTTGCAAGGACAAAGTCGGGCCAACGTCCTGACTTTC | CASGYSILQGQSRANVLTF
TRBJ2-7 | few | NA | TRBV6-1 | TGTGCCAGCAGTCCCGAGGGACTCTCCGAGCAGTACTTC | CASSPEGLSEQYF
TRBJ2-7 | NA | NA | TRBV10-3 | TGTGCCATCAGCTTCGACGGCGGAAACGAGCAGTACTTC | CAISFDGGNEQYF
TRBJ1-2 | once | NA | TRBV5-1 | TGCGCCAGCAGCCCCCTACAGGGATCAGGCGGCTACACCTTC | CASSPLQGSGGYTF
TRBJ1-5 | medium-sized | NA | TRBV7-9 | TGTGCCAGCAGCCAAAACGATCAGCCCCAGCATTTT | CASSQNDQPQHF
TRBJ2-7 | once | TRBD1 | TRBV5-1 | TGCGCCAGCAGTCCTGGAGACAGGGTTACCTACGAGCAGTACTTC | CASSPGDRVTYEQYF
TRBJ2-2 | NA | NA | TRBV2 | TGTGCCAGCAGGAACCGTCTGGAGACCGGGGAGCTGTTTTTT | CASRNRLETGELFF
TRBJ2-3 | NA | NA | TRBV11-2 | TGTGCCAGCAGCTTCGGCGGCGATACGCAGTATTTT | CASSFGGDTQYF
TRBJ2-7 | NA | NA | TRBV6-1 | TGTGCCAGCAGTGAAGGAGACACCAGCTCCTACGAGCAGTACTTC | CASSEGDTSSYEQYF
TRBJ2-3 | NA | NA | TRBV5-1 | TGCGCCAGCAGCTTGCAGGGTGGCGGTGGGGATACGCAGTATTTT | CASSLQGGGGDTQYF
TRBJ2-5 | NA | TRBD2 | TRBV5-4 | TGTGCCAGCCTAAGGAGCGGGGGGGAACAAGAGACCCAGTACTTC | CASLRSGGEQETQYF
TRBJ2-7 | NA | TRBD1 | TRBV27 | TGTGCCAGCAGGCTACGGGACAGCTCCTCCTACGAGCAGTACTTC | CASRLRDSSSYEQYF
TRBJ1-2 | few | TRBD1 | TRBV29-1 | TGCAGCGAAGGGGACAGAAACTATGGCTACACCTTC | CSEGDRNYGYTF
TRBJ2-7 | NA | NA | TRBV6-1 | TGTGCCAGCAGCCCCGGGACTTTTTACGAGCAGTACTTC | CASSPGTFYEQYF
TRBJ2-7 | few | TRBD1 | TRBV6-6 | TGTGCCAGCGGACAGGGGCTCTCCTACGAGCAGTACTTC | CASGQGLSYEQYF
TRBJ1-1 | NA | NA | TRBV7-8 | TGTGCCAGCAGCTCCCCTAATGGGGACGTGAACACTGAAGCTTTCTTT | CASSSPNGDVNTEAFF
TRBJ1-1 | NA | NA | TRBV5-4 | TGTGCCAGCAGCCCCCTGGGGGGGATGAACACTGAAGCTTTCTTT | CASSPLGGMNTEAFF
TRBJ1-6 | few | NA | TRBV30 | TGTGCCTGGACAGCTAAAATGTCTTCACCCCTCCACTTT | CAWTAKMSSPLHF
TRBJ2-2 | few | TRBD2 | TRBV5-1 | TGCGCCAGCAGCTTGGAACTAGCGGGAGGCCGGGGCACCGGGGAGCTGTTTTTT | CASSLELAGGRGTGELFF
TRBJ1-4 | NA | TRBD1 | TRBV10-3 | TGTGCCACGACAGGGATATTGGGTGAAAAACTGTTTTTT | CATTGILGEKLFF
TRBJ2-5 | NA | NA | TRBV7-9 | TGTGCCAGCACCAGGGCCCAAGAGACCCAGTACTTC | CASTRAQETQYF
TRBJ2-5 | NA | TRBD2 | TRBV4-2 | TGTGCCAGCAGCTTGGGCGGGGGGGCTGGAGAGACCCAGTACTTC | CASSLGGGAGETQYF
TRBJ2-7 | NA | NA | TRBV28 | TGTGCCAGCCATATGGACAGCTCCTACGAGCAGTACTTC | CASHMDSSYEQYF
TRBJ2-7 | NA | TRBD1 | TRBV18 | TGTGCCAGCTCCTCACGCGATCTACAGGGGAGTCACGAGCAGTACTTC | CASSSRDLQGSHEQYF
TRBJ2-7 | few | TRBD1 | TRBV11-1 | TGTGCCAGCAGCTTAGCCGGGACAGGGGGCTCCTACGAGCAGTACTTC | CASSLAGTGGSYEQYF
TRBJ1-1 | NA | NA | TRBV7-2 | TGTGCCAGCAGCTTAGCGCTTCCCAGGGTTGACACTGAAGCTTTCTTT | CASSLALPRVDTEAFF
TRBJ1-5 | NA | NA | TRBV4-1 | TGCGCCAGCAGCCAAGCGGGCAGGGCGATTAGCAATCAACCCCAGCATTTT | CASSQAGRAISNQPQHF
TRBJ1-5 | NA | TRBD1 | TRBV7-9 | TGTGCCAGCAGCCCAGGGGGCTCGGATACTCAGCCCCAGCATTTT | CASSPGGSDTQPQHF
TRBJ1-2 | NA | NA | TRBV5-1 | TGCGCCAGCAGCCGGGGAGGGCAGTCGAGCTATGGCTACACCTTC | CASSRGGQSSYGYTF
TRBJ1-2 | NA | NA | TRBV19 | TGTGCCAGTAGTATCCTCCTCTTCTCGGAGAAAGTGGATGGCTACACCTTC | CASSILLFSEKVDGYTF
TRBJ1-4 | few | NA | TRBV29-1 | TGCAGCGCCGACGGGGGGAATGAAAAACTGTTTTTT | CSADGGNEKLFF
TRBJ1-4 | few | NA | TRBV28 | TGTGCCAGCAGTTTATACCCCTCGACACAGGGAGGGGAAAAACTGTTTTTT | CASSLYPSTQGGEKLFF
TRBJ2-3 | NA | NA | TRBV7-3 | TGTGCCAGCAGCTCCCTTAGCACAGATACGCAGTATTTT | CASSSLSTDTQYF
TRBJ2-1 | once | NA | TRBV11-2 | TGTGCCAGCAGCTCCAGGCTAGCGAAAGTTTACAATGAGCAGTTCTTC | CASSSRLAKVYNEQFF
TRBJ2-1 | NA | NA | TRBV4-1 | TGCGCCAGCAGCCAAGATATCCTGGACGGATACAATGAGCAGTTCTTC | CASSQDILDGYNEQFF
TRBJ1-4 | NA | TRBD1 | TRBV4-1 | TGCGCCAGCAGCCAAGAGGGAGTCCAGGGGGGGCATGAAAAACTGTTTTTT | CASSQEGVQGGHEKLFF
TRBJ2-5 | NA | TRBD2 | TRBV9 | TGTGCCAGCAGCGGCACCGGGGGGGCAGGGGAGACCCAGTACTTC | CASSGTGGAGETQYF
TRBJ1-6 | once | TRBD1 | TRBV6-5 | TGTGCCAGCACCCCAGACAGGGGTTCACCCCTCCACTTT | CASTPDRGSPLHF
TRBJ2-7 | few | NA | TRBV6-1 | TGTGCCAGCAGTTTCCACAGGGAATCCTACGAGCAGTACTTC | CASSFHRESYEQYF
TRBJ1-2 | few | NA | TRBV2 | TGTGCCAGCAGTGAACGGGGGAATGGCTACACCTTC | CASSERGNGYTF
TRBJ1-2 | NA | TRBD1 | TRBV5-5 | TGTGCCAGCAGCTTGGAGCCCGGACAGGGGAATGTCGGCTATGGCTACACCTTC | CASSLEPGQGNVGYGYTF
TRBJ2-7 | once | TRBD1 | TRBV4-1 | TGCGCCAGCAGGATGGCCGGGACAGGGTCCTACGAGCAGTACTTC | CASRMAGTGSYEQYF
TRBJ2-1 | NA | NA | TRBV10-2 | TGCGCCAGCAGTGAGAGTAGGGGGGCCGCGTACAATGAGCAGTTCTTC | CASSESRGAAYNEQFF
TRBJ1-2 | NA | NA | TRBV29-1 | TGCAGCGTTGAAGGGGGCTGGGGCTATGGCTACACCTTC | CSVEGGWGYGYTF